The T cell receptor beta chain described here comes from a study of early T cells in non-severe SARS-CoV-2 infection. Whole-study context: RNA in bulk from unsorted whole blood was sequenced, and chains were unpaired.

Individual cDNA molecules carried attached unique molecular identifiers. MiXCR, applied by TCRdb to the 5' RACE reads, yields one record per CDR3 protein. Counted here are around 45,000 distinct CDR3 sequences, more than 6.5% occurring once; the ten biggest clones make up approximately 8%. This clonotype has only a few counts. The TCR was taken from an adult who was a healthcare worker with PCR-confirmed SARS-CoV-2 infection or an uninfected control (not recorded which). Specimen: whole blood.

The CDR3 sequence: CASSLHTTDEQFF. The DNA of the CDR3 is TGTGCCAGCAGTCTCCACACGACCGATGAGCAGTTCTTC. V is TRBV6-5 and J is TRBJ2-1, with unresolved D. The CDR3 spans 13 residues. V shed 5 bases and J shed 8 bases, with 13 bases lying between them. Per the germline V gene, CDR1 is MNHEY and CDR2 is SVGAGI.